Listed here is a single T cell receptor (beta chain). Trimming took 6 bases from V and 4 from J, leaving 15 bases between them. The germline V gene encodes CDR1 MNHNY and CDR2 SVGAGI (reference sequence). The CDR3 is made up of 14 amino acids. The data stem from a study of blood T cell repertoires in COVID-19. Looking at the study overall: COVID-19 samples from acute and convalescent phases originated in the United States, Italy and Spain. Nucleic acid was either cDNA or gDNA, and it came from T cells, B-cell-depleted T cells, or PBMCs.

In the authors' methods: Amplifying reference gene primers gave estimates of nucleated cell counts. TCRdb's table, derived via immunoSEQ multiplex PCR, lists solely in-frame clones and lacks some. That table supplies the V and J calls and clone size; D and trimming were determined from the DNA. The sample shows roughly 59,000 clones, around 80% of them seen only once. The receptor was isolated from an elderly man with acute or convalescent COVID-19. The chain carries TRBV6-6 and TRBJ1-1, with D tentatively TRBD1 (6 bases). The material sequenced was peripheral blood. This CDR3 is CASSSFDRPTEAFF. CDR3 bases: TGTGCCAGCAGCTCATTCGACAGGCCCACTGAAGCTTTCTTT.